These 27 T cell receptor beta chains came from one sample sequenced in a study of T cell changes during pregnancy in multiple sclerosis (dated by TCRdb to about 2019). The method behind the library was the immunoSEQ multiplex PCR assay. The source is immuneACCESS, and TCRdb retained only in-frame sequences with V and J called. Part of the clones is not carried over; for the studies checked, unresolved V genes explain less than half of this, and the remainder is unexplained. A total of 65,000 to 90,000 clones appear in this sample, approximately 92% of them only once. Roughly 3% of the sample comes from the top ten. The starting material was peripheral blood, obtained in the third trimester of pregnancy. The receptors come from a female donor in good health, enrolled as a control in a pregnancy study.

The J gene is TRBJ2-1, the V gene TRBV9; maybe TRBD2 (6 bases). Per the germline V gene, CDR1 is SGDLS and CDR2 is YYNGEE. The CDR3 covers 14 residues. The V end lost 4 bases, the J end lost 5 bases, and 13 bases lay between the germline ends. The DNA of the CDR3 is TGTGCCAGCAGCCCCTGGGGGGAGCACAATGAGCAGTTCTTC. This sequence encodes CASSPWGEHNEQFF. The variable domain in full, with the rest retrieved from reference TRBV9 and TRBJ2-1, is DSGVTQTPKHLITATGQRVTLRCSPRSGDLSVYWYQQSLDQGLQFLIQYYNGEERAKGNILERFSAQQFPDLHSELNLSSLELGDSALYFCASSPWGEHNEQFFGPGTRLTVL.

The table lists this clone with a few counts. The chain is built from TRBV25-1 and TRBJ1-1, with 8 nucleotides matching TRBD1. Germline assignment: CDR1 MGHDK and CDR2 SYGVNS. After removal of 8 bases from V and 4 bases from J, the junction contained 6 bases not matched to a gene. The CDR3 spans 13 residues. The CDR3 DNA reads as TGTGCCAGCGCTATCCAGGGGGCCACTGAAGCTTTCTTT. Translated, it gives CASAIQGATEAFF. Combining the CDR3 with reference TRBV25-1 and TRBJ1-1 gives the whole variable domain EADIYQTPRYLVIGTGKKITLECSQTMGHDKMYWYQQDPGMELHLIHYSYGVNSTEKGDLSSESTVSRIRTEHFPLTLESARPSHTSQYLCASAIQGATEAFFGQGTRLTVV.

The V call is TRBV5-6, the J call TRBJ2-1; D is perhaps TRBD1 (6 bases). The CDR3 has 16 amino acids. V was cut by 0 bases and J by 4 bases, with 14 bases left in between. The germline V gene has CDR1 SGHDT and CDR2 YYEEEE. The CDR3 nucleotides read TGTGCCAGCAGCTTGGTTCAGGGGCAGGGTTACAATGAGCAGTTCTTC. Its translation: CASSLVQGQGYNEQFF.

V usage is TRBV7-6 and J usage is TRBJ2-5, with D uncertain. Trimming took 4 bases from V and 3 from J, leaving 3 bases between them. Germline V lookup: CDR1 SGHVS, CDR2 FNYEAQ. CDR3 length equals 11 residues. CDR3 bases: TGTGCCAGCAGCTCAGAAGAGACCCAGTACTTC. It is translated as CASSSEETQYF.

The chain links TRBV2 to TRBJ2-5; a possible D gene is TRBD1 (6 bases). Trimming removed 11 bases from V and 4 bases from J, with 14 bases in between. CDR1 is SNHLY and CDR2 is FYNNEI in the germline V gene. CDR3 length: 12 amino acids. CDR3: CAGQGLGETQYF. The CDR3 DNA follows: TGTGCCGGCCAGGGGCTGGGAGAGACCCAGTACTTC.

In its sample, this clone was seen once. This chain joins TRBV5-4 and TRBJ1-1; tentatively, D is TRBD1 (6 bases). Looked up from germline, CDR1 is SGHNT and CDR2 is YYREEE (reference sequence). The V end was cut by 2 bases, the J end by 5 bases, with 13 bases between. The CDR3 runs 14 residues. In nucleotides, the CDR3 is TGTGCCAGCAGCTTAGACAGGCGTCGAACTGAAGCTTTCTTT. This sequence encodes CASSLDRRRTEAFF.

V is TRBV5-1 and J is TRBJ2-3; TRBD2 is a possible D gene (5 bases). The germline V and J ends were trimmed by 4 bases and 0 bases, with 12 bases remaining between them. This CDR3 has 15 residues. Germline V CDR1 and CDR2: SGHRS, YFSETQ. CDR3 nucleotides: TGCGCCAGCAGCGAAAGGACTTTTAGCACAGATACGCAGTATTTT. Amino acid sequence: CASSERTFSTDTQYF.

The rearrangement links TRBV5-5 to TRBJ1-4; tentatively, D is TRBD1 (6 bases). Trimming removed 1 base from V and 6 bases from J, with 13 bases in between. The germline gives CDR1 SGHKS, CDR2 YYEKEE (reference sequence). The CDR3 is 15 amino acids. For the CDR3, the DNA is TGTGCCAGCAGCTTGATGGGGGGGCGGGATGAAAAACTGTTTTTT. Its protein is CASSLMGGRDEKLFF.

The chain links TRBV4-2 to TRBJ2-5; 10 bases match TRBD2. CDR1 LGHNA and CDR2 YNFKEQ come from the germline V gene. The CDR3 extends over 15 amino acids. The ends lost 2 bases at V and 1 base at J; junction bases unmatched: 1. CDR3 DNA sequence: TGTGCCAGCAGCCAACAGCGGGGGGGCCAAGAGACCCAGTACTTC. It encodes CASSQQRGGQETQYF.

The chain joins TRBV18 to TRBJ2-7; TRBD1 might be the D (6 bases). CDR1 and CDR2 from the germline V gene are KGHSH and LQKENI. V was pared by 4 bases and J by 3 bases, with 7 bases between. The CDR3 loop spans 12 amino acids. CDR3 in amino acids: CASSLQGYEQYF. The CDR3 bases are TGTGCCAGCTCACTACAGGGCTACGAGCAGTACTTC.

This rearrangement joins TRBV6-6 to TRBJ2-7; TRBD2 agrees at 10 bases. V was pared by 5 bases and J by 5 bases, with 9 bases of the junction left unmatched. This CDR3 spans 15 amino acids. Germline V gene lookup returns CDR1 MNHNY and CDR2 SVGAGI (reference sequence). DNA of the CDR3: TGTGCCAGCAGTCCTCTAGCGGGAGCCCGCCACGAGCAGTACTTC. Protein product: CASSPLAGARHEQYF.

The chain is built from TRBV30 and TRBJ2-1; 13 bases are shared with TRBD2. The germline CDR1 and CDR2 sequences are GTSNPN and SVGIG (reference sequence). After removal of 5 bases from V and 7 bases from J, the junction contained 8 bases not matched to a gene. This CDR3 region has 15 residues. The CDR3 bases are TGTGCCTGGGGGGGACTAGCGGGACGCAGGAATGAGCAGTTCTTC. It codes for CAWGGLAGRRNEQFF.

The chain carries TRBV6-5 and TRBJ1-3; D gene unclear. This CDR3 region has 13 residues. V lost 6 bases and J 0 bases, leaving 6 bases between the germline ends. From germline, CDR1 is MNHEY and CDR2 SVGAGI. The CDR3 reads CASSTSSGNTIYF. The CDR3 coding sequence is TGTGCCAGCAGCACATCCTCTGGAAACACCATATATTTT.

The rearrangement links TRBV19 to TRBJ1-4, with 9 bases matching TRBD1. CDR1 and CDR2 from the germline V gene are LNHDA and SQIVND (reference sequence). The CDR3 loop spans 14 amino acids. J was trimmed by 7 bases and V by 9 bases; bases with no gene match: 9. The DNA for the CDR3 is TGTGCCAGCTCCCCGGACAGGGGTCTTGAAAAACTGTTTTTT. Amino acids: CASSPDRGLEKLFF. Filled out from reference TRBV19 and TRBJ1-4, the complete variable domain reads DGGITQSPKYLFRKEGQNVTLSCEQNLNHDAMYWYRQDPGQGLRLIYYSQIVNDFQKGDIAEGYSVSREKKESFPLTVTSAQKNPTAFYLCASSPDRGLEKLFFGSGTQLSVL.

V and J are TRBV28 and TRBJ1-3; D not certain. CDR3 size: 14 residues. CDR1 is MDHEN and CDR2 is SYDVKM in the germline V gene. V lost 5 bases and J 3 bases, leaving 11 bases between the germline ends. CDR3 nucleotides: TGTGCCAGCAGTGATGTGGGCTTTGGAAACACCATATATTTT. Its protein is CASSDVGFGNTIYF.

This chain links TRBV27 with TRBJ2-3, with 7 positions matching TRBD2. After removal of 6 bases from V and 2 bases from J, the junction contained 5 bases not matched to a gene. The V gene's germline CDR1 is MNHEY and CDR2 SMNVEV (reference sequence). The CDR3 extends over 14 amino acids. CDR3 DNA sequence: TGTGCCAGCAGCTCAAGCGGGATCACAGATACGCAGTATTTT. Its translation: CASSSSGITDTQYF.

V is TRBV9 and J is TRBJ1-4, with a tentative D call TRBD1 (5 bases). The V gene's germline CDR1 is SGDLS and CDR2 YYNGEE. V was clipped by 3 bases and J by 0 bases, with 15 bases between them. There are 17 residues in the CDR3. The CDR3 protein is CASSAGGAVATNEKLFF. The CDR3 DNA sequence: TGTGCCAGCAGCGCGGGAGGGGCAGTTGCAACTAATGAAAAACTGTTTTTT.

The CDR3 bases are TGTGCCAGCGGGGTAGATGGCAGGGGGCGTCCACAGAACACTGAAGCTTTCTTT. Protein product: CASGVDGRGRPQNTEAFF. The gene calls are TRBV11-2 and TRBJ1-1; 8 bases map to TRBD1. With V trimmed by 8 bases and J by 1 base, 18 bases remained unmatched. This CDR3 comprises 18 residues. The germline CDR1 and CDR2 sequences are SGHAT and FQNNGV.

The chain links TRBV27 to TRBJ2-1; D remains ambiguous. In germline, CDR1 is MNHEY, CDR2 SMNVEV (reference sequence). The CDR3 has 13 amino acids. V was trimmed by 3 bases and J by 0 bases, leaving 3 bases between them. DNA for the CDR3: TGTGCCAGCAGTTTGGCCTCCTACAATGAGCAGTTCTTC. This sequence encodes CASSLASYNEQFF.

V is TRBV15 and J is TRBJ2-1; possibly TRBD1 for D (6 bases). The CDR3 loop spans 17 amino acids. Looked up from germline, CDR1 is LNHNV and CDR2 is YYDKDF (reference sequence). Deletions cut 4 bases from V and 2 bases from J, with 18 bases between. The CDR3 region has the DNA TGTGCCACCAGCAAAGGGCTGGGGGCCGATCCCTACAATGAGCAGTTCTTC. Protein sequence: CATSKGLGADPYNEQFF.

This clone was observed once. The chain links TRBV5-5 to TRBJ2-1, with D hard to call. The CDR3 runs to 14 residues. CDR1 and CDR2 from the germline V gene are SGHKS and YYEKEE (reference sequence). Trimming left V 0 bases short and J 1 base short, with 5 bases between. CDR3 in amino acids: CASSLGGSYNEQFF. The CDR3 DNA reads as TGTGCCAGCAGCTTGGGCGGTTCCTACAATGAGCAGTTCTTC.

The chain combines TRBV5-5 with TRBJ1-5; 10 bases agree with TRBD1. The CDR3 covers 15 residues. J gave up 6 bases and V 3 bases, and 6 bases lay outside the gene matches. Germline values: CDR1 SGHKS, CDR2 YYEKEE (reference sequence). CDR3 DNA sequence: TGTGCCAGCAGCTGGGGACAGGGGCTAAGTCAGCCCCAGCATTTT. Amino acids: CASSWGQGLSQPQHF.

The chain carries TRBV11-2 and TRBJ2-7; 8 bases match TRBD2. The CDR3 has 14 amino acids. The germline V gene has CDR1 SGHAT and CDR2 FQNNGV. Trimming cost V 5 bases and J 7 bases; bases outside gene matches: 10. The CDR3 region is CASSPGTRRWEQYF. DNA of the CDR3: TGTGCCAGCAGCCCCGGGACTAGGCGTTGGGAGCAGTACTTC.

The rearrangement joins TRBV10-2 to TRBJ2-5, with D possibly TRBD1 on 6 matching bases. The CDR3 spans 12 residues. Germline V gene lookup returns CDR1 WSHSY and CDR2 SAAADI. Trimming left V 8 bases short and J 4 bases short, with 11 bases between. CDR3 sequence reads: CASQGFVETQYF. CDR3 in DNA: TGCGCCAGCCAGGGGTTCGTAGAGACCCAGTACTTC.

The table lists this clone with a few counts. The chain has TRBV21-1 and TRBJ1-4. TRBV21-1 is annotated as a pseudogene. The CDR3 is 15 amino acids. The CDR3 here is CASSKMEGPLEKLFF. CDR3 DNA sequence: TGTGCCAGCAGCAAAATGGAGGGCCCCTTGGAAAAACTGTTTTTT.

The sample holds one count of this clone. This rearrangement joins TRBV14 to TRBJ2-1, with TRBD2 identical over 9 bases. Looked up from germline, CDR1 is SGHDN and CDR2 is FVKESK. J lost 7 bases, V lost 2 bases, and 9 bases had no gene match. This CDR3 has 16 residues. CDR3 protein: CASSQRLAAVSNEQFF. Written as DNA, the CDR3 is TGTGCCAGCAGCCAAAGACTAGCGGCGGTGTCTAATGAGCAGTTCTTC.

This chain links TRBV2 with TRBJ1-1; D unresolved. This CDR3 spans 14 amino acids. Germline CDR1 and CDR2: SNHLY and FYNNEI. V was shortened by 1 base and J by 1 base, with 7 bases between the two germline ends. CDR3: CASSEGEANTEAFF. The CDR3 DNA reads TGTGCCAGCAGTGAAGGGGAGGCGAACACTGAAGCTTTCTTT.